The following is a TCR beta chain sequence with its context. What it binds is unknown. This sample stems from a study of T-cell memory formation after mild COVID-19. Study results and limitations: Balance between CD4 and CD8 was seen in clones contracting day 15 to 85, and a CD4+ lean was seen in later expanders. Among contracting clones, CD4+ were mainly CM/EM and CD8+ enriched in EMRA.

V gave up 0 bases and J gave up 4 bases, with 10 bases separating them. The CDR3 is 14 amino acids. CDR1 and CDR2 (germline): LNHNV, YYDKDF (reference sequence). Libraries for TCRalpha and TCRbeta carried sample barcodes and unique molecular identifiers via 5'RACE. Using its own MiXCR run on the 5' RACE reads, TCRdb lists one record per CDR3 protein. Of around 400,000 distinct CDR3 sequences detected, approximately 24% appear once; the ten largest clones hold 8.5% to 9%. The genes are TRBV15 and TRBJ2-7; possibly TRBD2 for D (5 bases). The material sequenced was PBMCs or a T cell subset sorted from them (not recorded which). This receptor was taken from an adult woman who had mild COVID-19 (a few samples of this study predate the infection). Cell type and time point are not known. The CDR3 spells CATSRDEGRYEQYF. Written as DNA, the CDR3 is TGTGCCACCAGCAGAGATGAGGGTCGGTACGAGCAGTACTTC. The whole variable domain, remainder taken from reference TRBV15 and TRBJ2-7, is DAMVIQNPRYQVTQFGKPVTLSCSQTLNHNVMYWYQQKSSQAPKLLFHYYDKDFNNEADTPDNFQSRRPNTSFCFLDIRSPGLGDTAMYLCATSRDEGRYEQYFGPGTRLTVT.